This T cell receptor beta chain was identified during a study of beta chain features in type 1 diabetes. V lost 2 bases to trimming and J lost 4 bases; unmatched junction nucleotides: 7. Germline lookup yields CDR1 MDHEN and CDR2 SYDVKM. This CDR3 contains 15 residues. Of the isolated RNA, all was reverse transcribed, and so the sequenced material was expressed TCRB transcripts. Sequenced by immunoSEQ multiplex PCR; TCRdb stores in-frame clones only, minus some. The repertoire holds 20,000 to 30,000 clones, around 69% seen once, with 4.2% in the top ten. Concerning this clone: Its antigen is not known.

The authors took one heparinised blood draw, averaging approximately 120 mL, from each donor. Purity exceeded 95% in all sorted populations. Study-wide points: Across all four CD4+ subsets, people with type 1 diabetes showed modestly shorter TCRB CDR3s. Naive, central memory and regulatory TCRB repertoires appeared more similar among patients than healthy donors.

The receptor was derived from a man between 18 and 29 years old with type 1 diabetes. Input material: Tregs from blood. J is TRBJ2-7 and V is TRBV28; TRBD2 matches at 8 bases. The CDR3 region has the DNA TGTGCCAGCAGTTTAATATCAGCGGGAGCGTACGAGCAGTACTTC. The encoded protein is CASSLISAGAYEQYF.